Presented here are 13 T cell receptor beta chains from one specimen sequenced in a study of cytomegalovirus exposure and HLA in healthy donors. Researchers ran the PCR with 60 Vbeta and 13 Jbeta primers. The method was immunoSEQ multiplex PCR; TCRdb's version includes in-frame clones alone and lacks a portion of them. The table includes 150,000 to 200,000 clones, around 82% detected once. Sequencing was carried out using PBMCs. These receptors all come from a man aged 45 to 65 in good health and CMV-seropositive.

The J gene is TRBJ2-5, the V gene TRBV7-6, with 15 nucleotides matching TRBD2. V was pared by 1 base and J by 0 bases, with 9 bases of the junction left unmatched. CDR3 size: 20 residues. The germline gives CDR1 SGHVS, CDR2 FNYEAQ. The CDR3 nucleotides are TGTGCCAGCAGCTTAGATCCGGGACTAGCGGGAGGTATATACCAAGAGACCCAGTACTTC. Its translation: CASSLDPGLAGGIYQETQYF. Full variable domain (missing parts from reference TRBV7-6 and TRBJ2-5): GAGVSQSPRYKVTKRGQDVALRCDPISGHVSLYWYRQALGQGPEFLTYFNYEAQQDKSGLPNDRFSAERPEGSISTLTIQRTEQRDSAMYRCASSLDPGLAGGIYQETQYFGPGTRLLVL.

The gene calls are TRBV28 and TRBJ1-1; 8 bases map to TRBD1. V shed 6 bases, J shed 1 base, and the junction held 7 bases outside the gene matches. This CDR3 region has 15 residues. The germline V gene has CDR1 MDHEN and CDR2 SYDVKM. The CDR3 nucleotides read TGTGCCAGCAGCTCAAAACAGGGGGGGAACACTGAAGCTTTCTTT. Translating it yields CASSSKQGGNTEAFF.

V gene TRBV2 combines with J gene TRBJ1-1; D might be TRBD1 (5 bases). Between the trimmed V and J ends, which lost 7 bases and 4 bases, there was a span of 16 bases. This CDR3 is built from 14 residues. Per germline, CDR1 SNHLY and CDR2 FYNNEI. For the CDR3, the DNA is TGTGCCAGCAACAATGGCGGGGGACCCACTGAAGCTTTCTTT. It specifies CASNNGGGPTEAFF.

The V and J genes are TRBV4-2 and TRBJ2-1; TRBD1 agrees at 7 bases. J gave up 8 bases and V 2 bases, and 9 bases lay outside the gene matches. The CDR3 extends over 15 amino acids. Germline assignment: CDR1 LGHNA and CDR2 YNFKEQ. The CDR3 protein is CASSQLQGSVDEQFF. As DNA, the CDR3 is TGTGCCAGCAGCCAACTACAGGGGTCCGTCGATGAGCAGTTCTTC.

V and J are TRBV19 and TRBJ2-5; D perhaps matches TRBD2 (5 bases). From germline, CDR1 is LNHDA and CDR2 SQIVND (reference sequence). The CDR3 runs 11 residues. V lost 5 bases to trimming and J lost 5 bases, with 6 bases between them. CDR3: CASSSGETQYF. The CDR3 DNA reads TGTGCCAGTAGTTCGGGGGAGACCCAGTACTTC.

This clone was seen a few times. V gene TRBV5-1 combines with J gene TRBJ2-1; TRBD1 agrees at 7 bases. Unmatched junction bases numbered 9, after V lost 9 bases and J lost 0 bases. Germline V gene lookup returns CDR1 SGHRS and CDR2 YFSETQ. This CDR3 comprises 15 residues. CDR3 region: CATSGGRPSYNEQFF. Written as DNA, the CDR3 is TGCGCCACCTCAGGGGGTCGCCCCTCCTACAATGAGCAGTTCTTC.

The count of this clone is one. The genes are TRBV5-5 and TRBJ2-5; possible D gene TRBD2, 5 bases. There are 13 residues in the CDR3. With 0 bases removed from V and 5 bases from J, the gap between germline ends came to 8 bases. The germline gives CDR1 SGHKS, CDR2 YYEKEE (reference sequence). CDR3 DNA: TGTGCCAGCAGCTTGGGAGGGTTGGAGACCCAGTACTTC. Its translation: CASSLGGLETQYF.

The table lists this clone with a few counts. This sample also contains other DNA sequences that code for the same CDR3. The J gene is TRBJ2-7, the V gene TRBV5-4; TRBD2 matches 8 bases. CDR3 length: 14 amino acids. Germline assignment: CDR1 SGHNT and CDR2 YYREEE (reference sequence). With V trimmed by 1 base and J by 1 base, 1 base remained unmatched. CDR3 sequence reads: CASSLREGSYEQYF. In DNA form, the CDR3 reads TGTGCCAGCAGCTTGCGGGAGGGATCCTACGAGCAGTACTTC.

This rearrangement joins TRBV6-1 to TRBJ1-3; D is unresolved. Per germline, CDR1 MNHNS and CDR2 SASEGT. Trimming left V 0 bases short and J 0 bases short, with 6 bases between. The CDR3 length is 15 residues. The CDR3 is CASSEARLSGNTIYF. In DNA form, the CDR3 reads TGTGCCAGCAGTGAAGCCAGGCTCTCTGGAAACACCATATATTTT.

This chain joins TRBV7-2 and TRBJ1-2; TRBD1 matches 8 bases. The CDR3 covers 15 residues. Germline V gene data show CDR1 as SGHTA and CDR2 as FQGNSA. V dropped 0 bases and J dropped 6; count of bases not matched to a gene: 6. The CDR3 nucleotides read TGTGCCAGCAGCTTAGCTAACAGGGGGGCTCATGGCTACACCTTC. Protein product: CASSLANRGAHGYTF. The full variable domain, completed using reference TRBV7-2 and TRBJ1-2, is GAGVSQSPSNKVTEKGKDVELRCDPISGHTALYWYRQSLGQGLEFLIYFQGNSAPDKSGLPSDRFSAERTGGSVSTLTIQRTQQEDSAVYLCASSLANRGAHGYTFGSGTRLTVV.

This chain joins TRBV18 and TRBJ1-5, with 7 bases that match TRBD1. Germline V gene lookup returns CDR1 KGHSH and CDR2 LQKENI. The trim removed 1 base at V and 0 bases at J, leaving 6 bases unmatched. This CDR3 spans 17 amino acids. The chain's CDR3 is CASSPRGTDVSNQPQHF. In DNA form, the CDR3 reads TGTGCCAGCTCACCACGAGGGACAGACGTTAGCAATCAGCCCCAGCATTTT. The variable domain in full, completed from reference TRBV18 and TRBJ1-5, reads NAGVMQNPRHLVRRRGQEARLRCSPMKGHSHVYWYRQLPEEGLKFMVYLQKENIIDESGMPKERFSAEFPKEGPSILRIQQVVRGDSAAYFCASSPRGTDVSNQPQHFGDGTRLSIL.

The rearrangement joins TRBV4-2 to TRBJ2-5; tentative D call: TRBD2 (7 bases). V was trimmed by 1 base and J by 4 bases, leaving 16 bases between them. Germline V gives CDR1 LGHNA, CDR2 YNFKEQ. The CDR3 consists of 16 residues. This CDR3 reads CASSQGGREWRETQYF. The CDR3 region has the DNA TGTGCCAGCAGCCAAGGGGGGCGGGAGTGGAGAGAGACCCAGTACTTC.

This sequence joins TRBV19 and TRBJ2-7, with TRBD2 matching over 8 bases. Germline V gene lookup returns CDR1 LNHDA and CDR2 SQIVND (reference sequence). Trimming took 3 bases from V and 1 from J; bases not matched to a gene: 5. This CDR3 contains 15 residues. The CDR3, as DNA: TGTGCCAGTAGTATTGGGGTAGCGGGGTCCTACGAGCAGTACTTC. It is translated as CASSIGVAGSYEQYF.